The 27 T cell receptor beta chains below all came from one sample that was sequenced in a study of blood T cell repertoires in COVID-19. Sequencing was performed with immunoSEQ multiplex PCR; in TCRdb, only in-frame clones are kept and a portion is missing. The sample yields 150,000 to 200,000 clones, about 91% seen once. The sample was PBMCs or T cells enriched from blood (not recorded which). The receptors were sampled from a woman younger than 35 who had recovered from COVID-19.

The chain combines TRBV5-6 with TRBJ2-2; 9 nucleotides match TRBD2. With V trimmed by 3 bases and J by 6 bases, 9 bases remained unmatched. CDR3 length: 16 amino acids. The germline V gene has CDR1 SGHDT and CDR2 YYEEEE. CDR3 amino acids: CASSWNSGRVSGELFF. The CDR3 DNA follows: TGTGCCAGCAGCTGGAATAGCGGGAGAGTCTCCGGGGAGCTGTTTTTT.

The chain combines TRBV6-9 with TRBJ2-7; 8 bases agree with TRBD1. The CDR3 consists of 15 residues. The ends lost 3 bases at V and 3 bases at J; junction bases unmatched: 7. Germline CDR1 reads MNHGY; CDR2 reads SVAAGI. In nucleotides, the CDR3 is TGTGCCAGCAGTTACCCTGGACAGGGTAACTACGAGCAGTACTTC. Amino acids: CASSYPGQGNYEQYF.

The chain employs TRBV6-5 and TRBJ2-7, with D tentatively TRBD1 (5 bases). V was shortened by 0 bases and J by 3 bases, with 15 bases between the two germline ends. The CDR3 contains 16 residues. Germline CDR1 and CDR2: MNHEY and SVGAGI. The CDR3 spells CASSYSSGFGIYEQYF. The DNA of the CDR3 is TGTGCCAGCAGTTACTCGTCAGGGTTTGGCATCTACGAGCAGTACTTC.

The gene calls are TRBV18 and TRBJ1-1; D call uncertain. The CDR3 loop spans 16 amino acids. Trimming shortened V by 6 bases and J by 4 bases, and 21 bases separated the two germline ends. Germline lookup yields CDR1 KGHSH and CDR2 LQKENI. The CDR3 reads CASSPPYRGRFTEAFF. CDR3 nucleotide sequence: TGTGCCAGCTCGCCGCCTTACCGGGGTCGGTTCACTGAAGCTTTCTTT.

Concerning this clone itself: At one end, the junction sequence differs from germline, possibly due to a read error. The V and J genes are TRBV7-7 and TRBJ2-3, with 7 positions matching TRBD1. The length of the CDR3 is 14 residues. In germline, CDR1 is SSHAT, CDR2 FNYEAQ (reference sequence). CDR3: CASSEQGWTDTQYF. CDR3 bases: TGTGCTAGCAGCGAACAGGGGTGGACAGATACGCAGTATTTT. Supplemented by reference TRBV7-7 and TRBJ2-3, the full variable domain reads GAGVSQSPRYKVTKRGQDVTLRCDPISSHATLYWYQQALGQGPEFLTYFNYEAQPDKSGLPSDRFSAERPEGSISTLTIQRTEQRDSAMYRCASSEQGWTDTQYFGPGTRLTVL.

CDR3 protein: CASGLVGVAGRGAYNSPLHF. The CDR3 bases are TGTGCTAGTGGTTTGGTAGGAGTCGCGGGCAGGGGGGCCTATAATTCACCCCTCCACTTT. The chain couples TRBV12-5 to TRBJ1-6; 7 positions agree with TRBD1. The V segment lost 0 bases and the J segment 2 bases; nucleotides outside the gene matches: 13. Looked up from germline, CDR1 is LGHNT and CDR2 is FRNRAP. CDR3 length equals 20 residues.

The chain combines TRBV3-1 (or the pseudogene TRBV3-2) with TRBJ2-7; TRBD2 aligns across 13 bases. Germline assignment: CDR1 LGHDT and CDR2 YNNKEL (reference sequence). This CDR3 spans 22 amino acids. V gave up 0 bases and J gave up 3 bases; unmatched junction bases: 20. CDR3 coding DNA: TGTGCCAGCAGCCAAGATCTCATGACCGGGGGGACTAGCGGGGTCGCTGACTACGAGCAGTACTTC. This encodes CASSQDLMTGGTSGVADYEQYF.

The chain employs TRBV27 and TRBJ2-3; the match to TRBD2 covers 7 bases. This CDR3 has 15 amino acids. CDR1 is MNHEY, CDR2 SMNVEV, per germline (reference sequence). Germline trimming cut 1 base from V and 2 bases from J; bases unmatched to any gene: 3. CDR3 in DNA: TGTGCCAGCAGTTTATTTAGCGGGTCCACAGATACGCAGTATTTT. As protein: CASSLFSGSTDTQYF.

The chain couples TRBV7-3 to TRBJ2-3; D might be TRBD1 (5 bases). The V gene lost 5 bases and the J gene lost 2 bases, with 8 bases spanning the gap. Germline assignment: CDR1 SGHTA and CDR2 FQGTGA. This CDR3 region has 13 residues. The CDR3 reads CASSVTATDTQYF. In DNA form, the CDR3 reads TGTGCCAGCAGCGTGACAGCCACAGATACGCAGTATTTT.

This chain joins TRBV6-2 or TRBV6-3 and TRBJ1-2; a possible D gene is TRBD1 (5 bases). V was cut by 6 bases and J by 12 bases, with 17 bases left in between. From germline, CDR1 is MNHEY and CDR2 SVGEGT. This CDR3 region has 12 residues. CDR3 in DNA: TGTGCCAGCAGCCACGGCAAAGGGGCGAACACCTTC. Translating gives CASSHGKGANTF.

In this sample, this clone turned up once. This chain links TRBV19 with TRBJ2-2; D unclear. Germline V lookup: CDR1 LNHDA, CDR2 SQIVND (reference sequence). Trimming removed 2 bases from V and 0 bases from J, with 7 bases in between. The CDR3 spans 15 residues. CDR3: CASSIRRTNTGELFF. DNA of the CDR3: TGTGCCAGTAGTATAAGGCGGACGAACACCGGGGAGCTGTTTTTT.

There are a few counts of this clone. The V and J genes are TRBV19 and TRBJ2-7; TRBD2 is a possible D gene (6 bases). Between the trimmed V and J ends, which lost 1 base and 6 bases, there was a span of 16 bases. The CDR3 covers 15 residues. Germline CDR1 is LNHDA and CDR2 is SQIVND (reference sequence). CDR3 in DNA: TGTGCCAGTAGTATAGCCCCGGGAGCCCTTCTCGAGCAGTACTTC. This encodes CASSIAPGALLEQYF.

V is TRBV5-5 and J is TRBJ2-7; D is perhaps TRBD1 (6 bases). This CDR3 has 14 residues. CDR1 and CDR2 (germline): SGHKS, YYEKEE (reference sequence). Trimming left V 0 bases short and J 3 bases short, with 10 bases between. The CDR3 coding sequence is TGTGCCAGCAGCTTGGGACAGGTCATCTACGAGCAGTACTTC. Its translation: CASSLGQVIYEQYF.

The J gene is TRBJ1-3, the V gene TRBV11-3, with unresolved D. Germline assignment: CDR1 SGHNT and CDR2 YENEEA. The V gene lost 5 bases and the J gene lost 0 bases, with 11 bases spanning the gap. This CDR3 has 15 residues. The CDR3 region has the DNA TGTGCCAGCAGCCCAGGTCGGGGCTCTGGAAACACCATATATTTT. Amino acid sequence: CASSPGRGSGNTIYF.

This clone was detected once. The chain joins TRBV5-1 to TRBJ2-3, with D possibly TRBD2 on 6 matching bases. Germline-derived CDR1 and CDR2 are SGHRS and YFSETQ. The CDR3 contains 14 residues. Between the trimmed V and J ends, which lost 6 bases and 1 base, there was a span of 12 bases. This CDR3 is CASTGGGGTDTQYF. DNA for the CDR3: TGCGCCAGCACCGGGGGAGGAGGCACAGATACGCAGTATTTT.

This chain links TRBV11-3 with TRBJ2-1; 9 bases line up with TRBD1. Germline CDR1 reads SGHNT; CDR2 reads YENEEA. V was clipped by 1 base and J by 7 bases; unmatched bases: 5. CDR3 length: 15 residues. CDR3 sequence reads: CASSLGGQGGNEQFF. In DNA form, the CDR3 reads TGTGCCAGCAGCTTAGGGGGACAGGGTGGGAATGAGCAGTTCTTC.

The CDR3 DNA is TGTGCCAGCAGCTCGCTAACCTACGAGCAGTACTTC. Encoded protein: CASSSLTYEQYF. The genes are TRBV7-9 and TRBJ2-7; D uncertain. Germline V gives CDR1 SEHNR, CDR2 FQNEAQ (reference sequence). The CDR3 runs to 12 residues. Trimming removed 4 bases from V and 2 bases from J, with 6 bases in between.

V and J are TRBV4-1 and TRBJ1-4; D is undetermined. CDR1 and CDR2 (germline): MGHRA, YSYEKL. V gave up 0 bases and J gave up 14 bases, with 19 bases separating them. The CDR3 is made up of 15 amino acids. Here the CDR3 reads CASSQEKVEQRNLFF. DNA for the CDR3: TGCGCCAGCAGCCAAGAGAAAGTGGAGCAGCGCAACCTGTTTTTT.

The V and J genes are TRBV28 and TRBJ1-2; D may be TRBD1 (6 bases). Trimming shortened V by 2 bases and J by 6 bases, and 19 bases separated the two germline ends. The CDR3 consists of 16 residues. Germline CDR1 and CDR2: MDHEN and SYDVKM. The CDR3 DNA is TGTGCCAGCAGTTTAATTGCGACTGATCAGGGGCATGGCTACACCTTC. Amino acid sequence: CASSLIATDQGHGYTF.

The chain links TRBV5-6 to TRBJ2-7, with 8 bases identical to TRBD1. Germline V gene data show CDR1 as SGHDT and CDR2 as YYEEEE. With V trimmed by 3 bases and J by 6 bases, 5 bases remained unmatched. This CDR3 has 13 residues. CDR3 DNA sequence: TGTGCCAGCAGCTCCGGACAGGGCGGCGAGCAGTACTTC. This encodes CASSSGQGGEQYF.

J is TRBJ1-1 and V is TRBV3-1 (or the pseudogene TRBV3-2); D possibly corresponds to TRBD1 (6 bases). CDR3 length: 16 amino acids. Germline lookup yields CDR1 LGHDT and CDR2 YNNKEL (reference sequence). V was clipped by 1 base and J by 3 bases, with 15 bases between them. The CDR3 protein is CASSQVCGGADTEAFF. CDR3 in DNA: TGTGCCAGCAGCCAAGTGTGCGGGGGGGCGGACACTGAAGCTTTCTTT.

The V call is TRBV28, the J call TRBJ2-1; 10 bases agree with TRBD1. Germline CDR1 reads MDHEN; CDR2 reads SYDVKM. V trimming: 2 bases; J trimming: 9 bases; junction bases outside the gene matches: 19. The CDR3 is 19 residues long. The CDR3 DNA reads as TGTGCCAGCAGTTTAGGGGGCGGGACAGGGGCAATTAGGGGCAGTGAGCAGTTCTTC. Its translation is CASSLGGGTGAIRGSEQFF. The variable domain in full, completed from reference TRBV28 and TRBJ2-1, reads DVKVTQSSRYLVKRTGEKVFLECVQDMDHENMFWYRQDPGLGLRLIYFSYDVKMKEKGDIPEGYSVSREKKERFSLILESASTNQTSMYLCASSLGGGTGAIRGSEQFFGPGTRLTVL.

The chain combines TRBV24-1 with TRBJ2-5, with D perhaps matching TRBD1 (6 bases). Trimming left V 1 base short and J 5 bases short, with 13 bases between. There are 15 residues in the CDR3. Germline loops: CDR1 KGHDR, CDR2 SFDVKD. The CDR3, as DNA: TGTGCCACCAGTGATTTAGCCGGACAGATCGAGACCCAGTACTTC. It encodes CATSDLAGQIETQYF.

The J gene is TRBJ1-2, the V gene TRBV15, with D tentatively TRBD1 (6 bases). This CDR3 is 15 amino acids long. V lost 5 bases to trimming and J lost 6 bases, with 19 bases between them. Germline-derived CDR1 and CDR2 are LNHNV and YYDKDF (reference sequence). Written as DNA, the CDR3 is TGTGCCACCAGCGCCAAGAGATGGGGGGGCGATGGCTACACCTTC. Translating it yields CATSAKRWGGDGYTF.

The rearrangement links TRBV19 to TRBJ2-7; 10 positions agree with TRBD1. The ends lost 6 bases at V and 3 bases at J; junction bases unmatched: 11. This CDR3 has 16 amino acids. The germline gives CDR1 LNHDA, CDR2 SQIVND (reference sequence). The CDR3 DNA follows: TGTGCCAGTAGATCTCGAGGGACAGGGGCTGTCTACGAGCAGTACTTC. Translating gives CASRSRGTGAVYEQYF. The variable domain in full, completed from reference TRBV19 and TRBJ2-7, reads DGGITQSPKYLFRKEGQNVTLSCEQNLNHDAMYWYRQDPGQGLRLIYYSQIVNDFQKGDIAEGYSVSREKKESFPLTVTSAQKNPTAFYLCASRSRGTGAVYEQYFGPGTRLTVT.

V gene TRBV6-5 combines with J gene TRBJ2-1; D not resolved. The CDR3 consists of 15 residues. Per the germline V gene, CDR1 is MNHEY and CDR2 is SVGAGI. The V end lost 8 bases, the J end lost 7 bases, and 21 bases lay between the germline ends. The CDR3 coding sequence is TGTGCCAGCGTCGAAAGGAGACTTAACGGAAATGAGCAGTTCTTC. Encoded protein: CASVERRLNGNEQFF.

This rearrangement joins TRBV6-5 to TRBJ2-2; 8 bases are shared with TRBD2. Germline values: CDR1 MNHEY, CDR2 SVGAGI. Trimming removed 0 bases from V and 6 bases from J; junction bases left unmatched: 3. The CDR3 loop spans 15 amino acids. The CDR3 DNA is TGTGCCAGCAGTTACTCGGGACTAGGGTCCGGGGAGCTGTTTTTT. Protein product: CASSYSGLGSGELFF.